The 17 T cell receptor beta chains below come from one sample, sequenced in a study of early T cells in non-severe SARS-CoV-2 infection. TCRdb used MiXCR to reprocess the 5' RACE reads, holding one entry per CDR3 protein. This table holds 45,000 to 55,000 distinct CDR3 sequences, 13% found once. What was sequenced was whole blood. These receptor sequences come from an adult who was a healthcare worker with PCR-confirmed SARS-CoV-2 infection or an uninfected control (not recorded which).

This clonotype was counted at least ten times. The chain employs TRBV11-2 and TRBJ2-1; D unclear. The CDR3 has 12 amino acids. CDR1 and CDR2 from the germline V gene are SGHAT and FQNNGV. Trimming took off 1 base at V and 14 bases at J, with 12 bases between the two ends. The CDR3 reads CASSLVSPREFF. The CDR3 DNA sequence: TGTGCCAGCAGCTTAGTAAGCCCTAGGGAGTTCTTC.

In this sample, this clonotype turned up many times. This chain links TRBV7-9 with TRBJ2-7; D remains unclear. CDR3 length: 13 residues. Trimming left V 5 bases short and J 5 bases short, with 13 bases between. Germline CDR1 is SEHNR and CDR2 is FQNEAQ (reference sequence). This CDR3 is CASSPDRKDEQYF. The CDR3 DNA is TGTGCCAGCAGCCCGGATCGGAAGGACGAGCAGTACTTC.

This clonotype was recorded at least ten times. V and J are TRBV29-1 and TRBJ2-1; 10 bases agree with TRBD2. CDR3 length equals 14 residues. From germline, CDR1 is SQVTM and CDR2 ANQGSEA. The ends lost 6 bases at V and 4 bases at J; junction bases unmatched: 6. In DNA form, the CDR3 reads TGCAGCGTGGTCACTAGCGGGGTTTACAATGAGCAGTTCTTC. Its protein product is CSVVTSGVYNEQFF.

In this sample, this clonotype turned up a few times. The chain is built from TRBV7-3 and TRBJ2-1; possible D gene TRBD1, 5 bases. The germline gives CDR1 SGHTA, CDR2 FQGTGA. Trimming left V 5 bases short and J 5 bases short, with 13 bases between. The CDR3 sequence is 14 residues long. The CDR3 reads CASSPQGADNEQFF. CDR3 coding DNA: TGTGCCAGCAGCCCTCAGGGCGCGGACAATGAGCAGTTCTTC. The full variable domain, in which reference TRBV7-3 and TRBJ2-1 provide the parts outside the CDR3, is GAGVSQTPSNKVTEKGKYVELRCDPISGHTALYWYRQSLGQGPEFLIYFQGTGAADDSGLPNDRFFAVRPEGSVSTLKIQRTERGDSAVYLCASSPQGADNEQFFGPGTRLTVL.

The chain's CDR3 is CAISGRETEAFF. CDR3 nucleotide sequence: TGTGCCATCAGTGGTAGGGAAACTGAAGCTTTCTTT. The chain employs TRBV10-3 and TRBJ1-1; D not resolved. Trimming removed 4 bases at V and 5 bases at J, with 8 bases between. Germline V CDR1 and CDR2: ENHRY, SYGVKD. CDR3 length equals 12 residues.

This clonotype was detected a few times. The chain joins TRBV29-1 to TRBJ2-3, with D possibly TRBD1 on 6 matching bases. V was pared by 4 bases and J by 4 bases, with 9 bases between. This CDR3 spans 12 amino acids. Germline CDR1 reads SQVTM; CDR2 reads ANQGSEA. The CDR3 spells CSVVGGPDTQYF. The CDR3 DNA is TGCAGCGTTGTAGGGGGACCAGATACGCAGTATTTT.

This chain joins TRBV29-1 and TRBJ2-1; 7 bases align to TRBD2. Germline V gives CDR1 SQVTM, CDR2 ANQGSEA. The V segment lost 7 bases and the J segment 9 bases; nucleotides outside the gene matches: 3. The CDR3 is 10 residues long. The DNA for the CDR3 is TGCAGCGGGAGCGGGATTGAGCAGTTCTTC. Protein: CSGSGIEQFF.

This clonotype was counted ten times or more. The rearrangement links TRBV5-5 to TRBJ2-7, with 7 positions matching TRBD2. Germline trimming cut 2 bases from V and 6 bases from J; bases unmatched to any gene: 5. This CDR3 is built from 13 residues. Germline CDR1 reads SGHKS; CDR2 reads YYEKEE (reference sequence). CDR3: CASSFGLAVEQYF. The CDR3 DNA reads TGTGCCAGCAGCTTCGGCCTAGCGGTCGAGCAGTACTTC.

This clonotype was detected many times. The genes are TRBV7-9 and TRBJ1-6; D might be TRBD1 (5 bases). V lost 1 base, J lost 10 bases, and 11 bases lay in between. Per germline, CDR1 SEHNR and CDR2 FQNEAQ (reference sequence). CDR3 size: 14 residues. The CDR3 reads CASSLGGVGSPLHF. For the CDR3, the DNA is TGTGCCAGCAGCTTAGGGGGCGTTGGATCACCCCTCCACTTT. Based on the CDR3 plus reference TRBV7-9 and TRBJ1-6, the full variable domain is DTGVSQNPRHKITKRGQNVTFRCDPISEHNRLYWYRQTLGQGPEFLTYFQNEAQLEKSRLLSDRFSAERPKGSFSTLEIQRTEQGDSAMYLCASSLGGVGSPLHFGNGTRLTVT.

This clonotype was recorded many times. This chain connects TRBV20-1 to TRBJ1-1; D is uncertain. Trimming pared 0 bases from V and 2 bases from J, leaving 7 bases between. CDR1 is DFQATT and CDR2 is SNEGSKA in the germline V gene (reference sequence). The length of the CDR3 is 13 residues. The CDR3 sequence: CSARDITNTEAFF. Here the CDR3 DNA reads TGCAGTGCTAGAGATATAACAAACACTGAAGCTTTCTTT.

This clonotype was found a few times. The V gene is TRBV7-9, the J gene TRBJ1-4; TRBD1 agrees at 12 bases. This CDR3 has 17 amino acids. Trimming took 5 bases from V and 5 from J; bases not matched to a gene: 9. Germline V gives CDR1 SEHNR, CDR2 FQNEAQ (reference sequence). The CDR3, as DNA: TGTGCCAGCAGCACCGGGACAGGGGGCGCCGGGAATGAAAAACTGTTTTTT. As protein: CASSTGTGGAGNEKLFF. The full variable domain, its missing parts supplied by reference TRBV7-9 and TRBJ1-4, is DTGVSQNPRHKITKRGQNVTFRCDPISEHNRLYWYRQTLGQGPEFLTYFQNEAQLEKSRLLSDRFSAERPKGSFSTLEIQRTEQGDSAMYLCASSTGTGGAGNEKLFFGSGTQLSVL.

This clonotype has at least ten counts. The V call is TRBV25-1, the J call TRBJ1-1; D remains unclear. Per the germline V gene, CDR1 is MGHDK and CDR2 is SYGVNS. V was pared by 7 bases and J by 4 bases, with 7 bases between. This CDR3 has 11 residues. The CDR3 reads CASKVSTEAFF. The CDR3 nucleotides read TGTGCCAGCAAAGTAAGCACTGAAGCTTTCTTT.

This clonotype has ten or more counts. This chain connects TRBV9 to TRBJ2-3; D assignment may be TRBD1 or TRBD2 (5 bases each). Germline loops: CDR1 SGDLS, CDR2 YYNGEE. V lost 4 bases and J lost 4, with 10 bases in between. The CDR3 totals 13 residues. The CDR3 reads CASSLGDPDTQYF. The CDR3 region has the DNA TGTGCCAGCAGCCTGGGGGATCCAGATACGCAGTATTTT.

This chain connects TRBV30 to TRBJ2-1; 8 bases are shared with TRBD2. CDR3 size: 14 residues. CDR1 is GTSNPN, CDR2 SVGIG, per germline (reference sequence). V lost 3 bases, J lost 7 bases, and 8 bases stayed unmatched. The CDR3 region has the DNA TGTGCCTGGAGGACGGGACTAGTCCTAAATGAGCAGTTCTTC. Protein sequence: CAWRTGLVLNEQFF.

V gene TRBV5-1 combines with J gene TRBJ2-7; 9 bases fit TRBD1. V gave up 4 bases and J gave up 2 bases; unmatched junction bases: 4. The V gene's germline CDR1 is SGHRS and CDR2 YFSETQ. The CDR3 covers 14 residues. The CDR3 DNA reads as TGCGCCAGCAGCCGGGGGGACAGGGCCTACGAGCAGTACTTC. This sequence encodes CASSRGDRAYEQYF. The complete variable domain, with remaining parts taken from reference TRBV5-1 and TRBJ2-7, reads KAGVTQTPRYLIKTRGQQVTLSCSPISGHRSVSWYQQTPGQGLQFLFEYFSETQRNKGNFPGRFSGRQFSNSRSEMNVSTLELGDSALYLCASSRGDRAYEQYFGPGTRLTVT.

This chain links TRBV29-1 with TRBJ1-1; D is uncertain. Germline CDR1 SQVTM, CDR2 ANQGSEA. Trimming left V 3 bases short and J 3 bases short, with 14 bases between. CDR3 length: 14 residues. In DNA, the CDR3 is TGCAGCGTTGAGAGAGGGATCGGCGACACTGAAGCTTTCTTT. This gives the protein CSVERGIGDTEAFF. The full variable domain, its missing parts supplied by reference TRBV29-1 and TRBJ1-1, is SAVISQKPSRDICQRGTSLTIQCQVDSQVTMMFWYRQQPGQSLTLIATANQGSEATYESGFVIDKFPISRPNLTFSTLTVSNMSPEDSSIYLCSVERGIGDTEAFFGQGTRLTVV.

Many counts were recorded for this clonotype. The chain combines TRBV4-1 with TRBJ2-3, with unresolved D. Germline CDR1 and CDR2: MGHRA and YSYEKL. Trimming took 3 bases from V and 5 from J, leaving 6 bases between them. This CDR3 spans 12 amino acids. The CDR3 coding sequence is TGCGCCAGCAGCCAGGTGGAAGATACGCAGTATTTT. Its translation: CASSQVEDTQYF.